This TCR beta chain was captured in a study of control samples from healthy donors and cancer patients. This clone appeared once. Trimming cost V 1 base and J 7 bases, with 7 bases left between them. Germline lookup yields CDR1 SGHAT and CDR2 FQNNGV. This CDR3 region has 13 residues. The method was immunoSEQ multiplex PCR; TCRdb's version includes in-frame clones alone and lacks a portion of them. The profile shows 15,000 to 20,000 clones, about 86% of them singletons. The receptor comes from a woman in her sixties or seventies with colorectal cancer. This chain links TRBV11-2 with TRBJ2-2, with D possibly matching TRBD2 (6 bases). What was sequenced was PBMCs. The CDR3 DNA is TGTGCCAGCAGCTTAGGGGGAGGCGGGGAGCTGTTTTTT. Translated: CASSLGGGGELFF.